The T cell receptor beta chain under discussion was sequenced for a study of regulatory T cells in long-lasting Graves disease. In the study overall: With positive TSH receptor antibodies and over 5 years of antithyroid drugs, Graves' disease was considered persistent.

Through Arm-PCR of CDR3 regions and iRepertoire HTBI primers, TCR beta libraries were built. TCRdb re-analysed the multiplex PCR reads in MiXCR, keeping a single row per CDR3 protein. The table shows roughly 300,000 distinct CDR3 sequences, with 15% to 20% occurring only once. Study observations and caveats: What was studied was peripheral blood only, and not thyroid tissue. Preferential use of TRBV28, TRBJ1-2 and TRBJ2-5 was seen in persistent disease.

A word on this clonotype: Its antigen is unknown.

Time point specified: persistent/refractory GD, antithyroid drugs over 5 years with positive TRAb. Isolated PBMC RNA provided the starting material for the TCR library. V trimming: 4 bases; J trimming: 2 bases; junction bases outside the gene matches: 13. CDR3 length: 16 amino acids. Germline assignment: CDR1 DFQATT and CDR2 SNEGSKA (reference sequence). This clonotype originated in a female donor with Graves disease. The V call is TRBV20-1, the J call TRBJ2-5, with 7 nucleotides matching TRBD1. Sample: peripheral blood mononuclear cells (PBMCs), taken when the disease was refractory, from a patient treated with antithyroid drugs. CDR3 nucleotide sequence: TGCAGTGCTACCCGGATGATAAGGGGGCCTCAAGAGACCCAGTACTTC. Translating it yields CSATRMIRGPQETQYF.